This section outlines one T cell receptor (beta chain) sequence together with its context. Antigen unknown. An input of roughly 0.5 to 1 ug of RNA was subjected to reverse transcription using random hexamers. TCRdb ran MiXCR on the immunoSEQ multiplex PCR reads and lists one entry per CDR3 protein. The sample includes around 95,000 distinct CDR3 sequences, 95% seen only once; the top ten take 0.3% to 0.35%. The data stem from a study of CD8 T cells in Susac syndrome. The wider study: Patients with Susac syndrome, at blood draw, were therapy-naive, on corticosteroids, or on intravenous immunoglobulin alone. Notes on the study in general: Across the total CD8+ repertoires, about 16 Susac-specific public clones were found. The CD8+ TEMRA repertoires yielded 5 or 6 such clones. Clonal expansion of Susac CD8+ cells peaked in TEMRA cells, and it also peaked in active patients.

Germline CDR1 and CDR2: MNHNY and SVGAGI (reference sequence). This CDR3 is 13 amino acids long. V lost 8 bases and J 2 bases, leaving 13 bases between the germline ends. The chain is built from TRBV6-6 and TRBJ2-7; no firm D call. This clonotype was obtained from a human donor with Susac syndrome. Sample: CD8+ T cells from PBMCs. This chain's CDR3 is CASGHKVAYEQYF. DNA for the CDR3: TGTGCCAGCGGTCACAAGGTTGCCTACGAGCAGTACTTC.